This TCR beta chain was documented in a study of T cells in Graves' hyperthyroidism and ophthalmopathy (dated by TCRdb to the late 2010s). In the study overall: Peripheral blood was collected at initial diagnosis, before any treatment. A discovery cohort of about a hundred patients, about 40 with Graves' ophthalmopathy and about 60 with stable Graves' hyperthyroidism, was used to find distinguishing TCR V-J signatures. TCR Vbeta CDR3 sequencing of 140 or so peripheral blood samples (approximately 44 ophthalmopathy, roughly 74 hyperthyroidism and roughly 17 progressor patients) is reported in the paper. The roughly 100 discovery patients were divided at random into training and test sets in a 7:3 ratio. After sampling, hyperthyroidism patients received methimazole starting at 30 mg daily, and ophthalmopathy patients received high-dose intravenous methylprednisolone. The study also compared thyroid tissue and blood T-cell repertoires from five or six Graves' hyperthyroidism patients. Whether ophthalmopathy could be predicted prospectively was tested in an independent validation cohort made up of under 20 hyperthyroidism patients plus 17 patients who later progressed to ophthalmopathy. Broader findings and caveats from the paper: Sample size was not statistically predetermined, and blinding of investigators to group allocation was not performed. Most expanded thyroid clonotypes (frequency above 0.001) were also found in blood, which suggests that blood repertoires may mirror thyroid immune responses. During validation, the model predicted progression to ophthalmopathy a median of around 7 months ahead of onset, with around 70% sensitivity and 72.22% specificity. Ophthalmopathy was separated from stable hyperthyroidism by a 13 V-J signature model, with approximately 89% sensitivity and approximately 81% specificity obtained in cross-validation and 80%/75% obtained in testing.

Including the terminal cysteine and phenylalanine, the CDR3 comprises 13 residues. Of the read, only the CDR3 DNA is kept; its 39 bases are in frame from base 1. The germline V gene provides CDR1 MNHEY and CDR2 SVGEGT. Amplification of TCR beta CDR3 regions was carried out from RNA transcripts. The first round of RT-PCR for the TCR CDR3 was performed with the HTBI primer set and the Qiagen OneStep RT-PCR kit. A second multiplex PCR round built the libraries, followed by size selection and purification. Libraries were sequenced paired-end with 100 bp reads on an Illumina HiSeq2000. As for the original processing: SOAPnuke was used to process the raw data, removing reads that contained adapters or uncalled bases, had a mean Phred below 15, or lacked an exact match to the constant primer or identifier. COPE v1.2.5 was used to merge the high-quality paired reads, and each unique nucleotide sequence was defined as a clonotype. MiTCR v1.1 was used to align clonotypes to the IMGT TRBV, TRBD and TRBJ reference segments. Only V-J combinations with frequency above 0.0001, covering roughly 99% of repertoires, were analysed. A TCS score was defined as the ratio between F50 (clonal expansion) and ExV (chaos), using BLOSUM62-based TCRdist between CDR3 peptides within each V-J. Welch's t-statistics and random forest reduced roughly 530 V-J features to some 14, which were used in a naive Bayes classifier (R e1071). TCRdb itself trimmed the public reads at Q25 with fastp, ran MiXCR and retained productive beta chains. Each CDR3 protein appears once, grouped with its most common genes and DNA. These V and J calls rely on TCRdb rather than the paper's analysis. This sample holds hundreds of thousands of distinct CDR3 sequences; roughly 20% were observed only once. Of the sample, 34% falls within the top ten clones.

On this clonotype: Its antigen target is currently unknown. At one end the junction does not follow the germline gene, possibly because of a read error.

Ophthalmopathy patients had moderately to severely active disease, with a Clinical Activity Score of 3 or more, a NOSPECS grade of 4 or more, and a disease duration of less than 3 months. Any patient with an uncontrolled infection, another autoimmune disease, pregnancy or lactation was excluded. Clinical symptoms, serum thyroxine and TRAb, thyroid ultrasound, and orbital computed tomography formed the basis for the diagnoses. Ficoll-Paque density gradient centrifugation was used to isolate PBMCs from 10 ml of fresh peripheral blood. Trizol reagent was used to extract total RNA, and RNA quality was then checked on an Agilent 2100 Bioanalyzer.

This sequence originates from a man aged 25 to 40 with Graves' ophthalmopathy. This chain is built from TRBV6-2 or TRBV6-3 and TRBJ1-5; a confident D gene designation cannot be given. Sample: blood. The sequence in DNA is TGTGCCGGCAGTTACACAGATCGTCAGCCCCAGCATTTT. Protein translation: CAGSYTDRQPQHF.